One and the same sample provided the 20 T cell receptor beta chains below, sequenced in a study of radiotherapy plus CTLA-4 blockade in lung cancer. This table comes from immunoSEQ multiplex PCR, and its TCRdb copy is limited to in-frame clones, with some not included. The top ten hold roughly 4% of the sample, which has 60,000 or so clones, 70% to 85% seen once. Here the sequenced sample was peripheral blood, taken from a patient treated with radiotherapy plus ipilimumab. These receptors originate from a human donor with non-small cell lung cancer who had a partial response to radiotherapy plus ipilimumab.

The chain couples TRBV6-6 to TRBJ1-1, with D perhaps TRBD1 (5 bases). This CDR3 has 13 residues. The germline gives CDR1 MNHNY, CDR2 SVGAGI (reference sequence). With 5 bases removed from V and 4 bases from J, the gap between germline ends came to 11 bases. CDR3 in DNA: TGTGCCAGCAGTGGGGGGGGATCCACTGAAGCTTTCTTT. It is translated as CASSGGGSTEAFF.

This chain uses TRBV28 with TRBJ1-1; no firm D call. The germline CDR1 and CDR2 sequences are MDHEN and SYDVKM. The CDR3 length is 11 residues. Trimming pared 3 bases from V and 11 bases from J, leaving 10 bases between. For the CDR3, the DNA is TGTGCCAGCAGTTTCTCTATCGGGGCTTTCTTT. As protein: CASSFSIGAFF.

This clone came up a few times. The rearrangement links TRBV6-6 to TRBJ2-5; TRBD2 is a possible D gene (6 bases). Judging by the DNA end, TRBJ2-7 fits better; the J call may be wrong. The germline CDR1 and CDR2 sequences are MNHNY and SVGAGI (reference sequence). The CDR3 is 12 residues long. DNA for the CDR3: TGTGCCAGCAGTTACAGGGAGGACGAGCAGTACTTC. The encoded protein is CASSYREDEQYF.

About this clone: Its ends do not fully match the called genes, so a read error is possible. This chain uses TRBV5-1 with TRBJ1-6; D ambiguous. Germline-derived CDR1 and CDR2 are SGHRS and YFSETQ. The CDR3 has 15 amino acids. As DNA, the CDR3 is TGCACCAGCAGCTTGGCGGTGGCAGGCTCCTCACCCCTCCACTTT. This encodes CTSSLAVAGSSPLHF.

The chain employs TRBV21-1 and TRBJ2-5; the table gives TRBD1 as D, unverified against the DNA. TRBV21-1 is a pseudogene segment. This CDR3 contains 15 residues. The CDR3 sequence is CASHQKTGGGETQYF. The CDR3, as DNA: TGTGCCAGCCACCAGAAGACAGGGGGCGGCGAGACCCAGTACTTC.

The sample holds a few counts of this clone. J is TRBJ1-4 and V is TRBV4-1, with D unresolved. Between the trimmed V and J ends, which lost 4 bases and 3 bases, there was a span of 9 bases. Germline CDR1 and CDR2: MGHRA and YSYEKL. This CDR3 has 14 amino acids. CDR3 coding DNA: TGCGCCAGCAGCCCTCGAAGCCCTAATGAAAAACTGTTTTTT. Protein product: CASSPRSPNEKLFF.

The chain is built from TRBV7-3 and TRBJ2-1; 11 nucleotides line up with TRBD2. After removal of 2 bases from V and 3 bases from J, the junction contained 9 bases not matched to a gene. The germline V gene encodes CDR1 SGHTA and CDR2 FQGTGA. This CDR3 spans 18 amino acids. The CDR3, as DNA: TGTGCCAGCAGCTTATACGGGGCTAGCGGGGGGCTCTACAATGAGCAGTTCTTC. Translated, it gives CASSLYGASGGLYNEQFF.

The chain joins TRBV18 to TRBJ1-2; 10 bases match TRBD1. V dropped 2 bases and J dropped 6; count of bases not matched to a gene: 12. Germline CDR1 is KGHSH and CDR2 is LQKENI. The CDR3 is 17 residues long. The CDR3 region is CASSPADLKTGGDGYTF. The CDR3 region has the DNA TGTGCCAGCTCACCAGCCGACTTAAAGACAGGGGGCGATGGCTACACCTTC.

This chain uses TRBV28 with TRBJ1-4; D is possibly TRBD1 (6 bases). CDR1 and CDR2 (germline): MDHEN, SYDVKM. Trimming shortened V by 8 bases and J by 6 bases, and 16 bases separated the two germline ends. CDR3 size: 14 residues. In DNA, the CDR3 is TGTGCCAGCGGCAAGACAGGCGATTATGAAAAACTGTTTTTT. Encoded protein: CASGKTGDYEKLFF. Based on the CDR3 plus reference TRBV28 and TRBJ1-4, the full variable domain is DVKVTQSSRYLVKRTGEKVFLECVQDMDHENMFWYRQDPGLGLRLIYFSYDVKMKEKGDIPEGYSVSREKKERFSLILESASTNQTSMYLCASGKTGDYEKLFFGSGTQLSVL.

In DNA, the CDR3 is TGTGCCAGCAGCTTAGTACAGGGTTTAATCAACGAGCAGTACTTC. Its protein product is CASSLVQGLINEQYF. This rearrangement joins TRBV7-6 to TRBJ2-7, with D possibly TRBD1 on 6 matching bases. The CDR3 totals 15 residues. In germline, CDR1 is SGHVS, CDR2 FNYEAQ. The ends were cut back, 1 base at V and 5 bases at J, with 15 bases in the middle.

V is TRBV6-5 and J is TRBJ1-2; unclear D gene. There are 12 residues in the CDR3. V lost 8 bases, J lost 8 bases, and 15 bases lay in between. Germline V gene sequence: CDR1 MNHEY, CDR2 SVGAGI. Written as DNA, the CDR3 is TGTGCCAGCTTTGGGAGGGTCGGCGGCTACACCTTC. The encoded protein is CASFGRVGGYTF.

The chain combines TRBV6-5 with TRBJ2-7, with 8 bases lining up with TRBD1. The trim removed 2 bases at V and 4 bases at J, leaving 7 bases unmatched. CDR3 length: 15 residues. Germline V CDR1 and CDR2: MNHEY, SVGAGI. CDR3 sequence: CASSYGAGGLYEQYF. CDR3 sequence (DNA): TGTGCCAGCAGTTACGGGGCAGGGGGCCTGTACGAGCAGTACTTC.

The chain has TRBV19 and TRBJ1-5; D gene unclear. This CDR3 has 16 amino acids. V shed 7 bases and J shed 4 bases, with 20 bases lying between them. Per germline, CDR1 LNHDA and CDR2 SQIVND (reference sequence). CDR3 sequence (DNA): TGTGCCAGTACCTTAGAGGAGGGAGGGCCGAATCAGCCCCAGCATTTT. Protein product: CASTLEEGGPNQPQHF. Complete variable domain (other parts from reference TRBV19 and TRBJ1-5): DGGITQSPKYLFRKEGQNVTLSCEQNLNHDAMYWYRQDPGQGLRLIYYSQIVNDFQKGDIAEGYSVSREKKESFPLTVTSAQKNPTAFYLCASTLEEGGPNQPQHFGDGTRLSIL.

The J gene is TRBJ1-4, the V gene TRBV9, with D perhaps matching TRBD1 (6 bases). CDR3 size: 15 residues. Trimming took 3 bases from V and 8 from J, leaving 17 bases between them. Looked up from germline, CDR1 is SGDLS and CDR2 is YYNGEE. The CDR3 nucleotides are TGTGCCAGCAGCGCTGGGGGCGGCGGGAGCGAAAAACTGTTTTTT. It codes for CASSAGGGGSEKLFF.

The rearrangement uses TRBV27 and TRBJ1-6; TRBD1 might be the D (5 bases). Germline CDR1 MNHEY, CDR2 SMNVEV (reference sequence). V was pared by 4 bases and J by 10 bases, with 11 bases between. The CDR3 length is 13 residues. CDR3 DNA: TGTGCCAGCAGTTCCCGGACATACTCACCCCTCCACTTT. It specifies CASSSRTYSPLHF.

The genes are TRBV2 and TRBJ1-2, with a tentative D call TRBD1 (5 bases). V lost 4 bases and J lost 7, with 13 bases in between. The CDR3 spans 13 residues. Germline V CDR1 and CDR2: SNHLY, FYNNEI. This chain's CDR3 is CASSAGWGGGYTF. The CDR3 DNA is TGTGCCAGCAGTGCCGGATGGGGCGGTGGCTACACCTTC.

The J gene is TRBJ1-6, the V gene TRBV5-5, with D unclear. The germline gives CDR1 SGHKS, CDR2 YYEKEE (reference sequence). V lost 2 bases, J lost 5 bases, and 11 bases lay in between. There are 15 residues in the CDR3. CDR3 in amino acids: CASSFREGHNSPLHF. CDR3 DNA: TGTGCCAGCAGCTTTAGGGAGGGCCATAATTCACCCCTCCACTTT.

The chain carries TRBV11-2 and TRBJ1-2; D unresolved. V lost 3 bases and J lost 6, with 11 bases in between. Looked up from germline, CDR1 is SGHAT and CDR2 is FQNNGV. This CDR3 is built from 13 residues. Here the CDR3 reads CASSLPSGDGYTF. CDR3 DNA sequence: TGTGCCAGCAGCTTGCCGTCCGGGGATGGCTACACCTTC.

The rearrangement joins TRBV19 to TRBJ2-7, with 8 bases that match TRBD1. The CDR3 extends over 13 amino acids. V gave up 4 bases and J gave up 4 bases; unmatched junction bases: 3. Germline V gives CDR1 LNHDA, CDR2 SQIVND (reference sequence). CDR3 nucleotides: TGTGCCAGTAGTAGAGGACAGGGTTACGAGCAGTACTTC. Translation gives CASSRGQGYEQYF.

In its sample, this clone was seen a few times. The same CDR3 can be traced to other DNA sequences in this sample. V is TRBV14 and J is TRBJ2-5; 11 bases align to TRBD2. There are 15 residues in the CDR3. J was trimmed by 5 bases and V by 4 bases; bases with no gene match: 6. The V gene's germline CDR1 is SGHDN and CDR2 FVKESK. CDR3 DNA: TGTGCCAGCAGCCCTGGGACTAGCGGCCGGGAGACCCAGTACTTC. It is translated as CASSPGTSGRETQYF.